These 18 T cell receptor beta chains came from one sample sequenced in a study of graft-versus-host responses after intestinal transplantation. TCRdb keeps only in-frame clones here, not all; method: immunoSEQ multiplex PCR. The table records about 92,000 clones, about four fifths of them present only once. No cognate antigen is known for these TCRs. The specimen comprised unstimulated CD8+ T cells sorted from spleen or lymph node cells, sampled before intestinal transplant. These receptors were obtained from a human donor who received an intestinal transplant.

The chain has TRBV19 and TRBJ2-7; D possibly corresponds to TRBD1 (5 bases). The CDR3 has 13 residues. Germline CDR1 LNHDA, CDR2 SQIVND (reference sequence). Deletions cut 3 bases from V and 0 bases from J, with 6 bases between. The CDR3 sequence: CASSIDSSYEQYF. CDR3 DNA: TGTGCCAGTAGTATCGACAGCTCCTACGAGCAGTACTTC.

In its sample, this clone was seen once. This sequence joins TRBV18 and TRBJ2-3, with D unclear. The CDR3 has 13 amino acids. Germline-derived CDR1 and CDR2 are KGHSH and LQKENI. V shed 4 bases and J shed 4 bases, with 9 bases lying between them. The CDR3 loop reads CASSLLWADTQYF. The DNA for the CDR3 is TGTGCCAGCTCACTGCTGTGGGCAGATACGCAGTATTTT.

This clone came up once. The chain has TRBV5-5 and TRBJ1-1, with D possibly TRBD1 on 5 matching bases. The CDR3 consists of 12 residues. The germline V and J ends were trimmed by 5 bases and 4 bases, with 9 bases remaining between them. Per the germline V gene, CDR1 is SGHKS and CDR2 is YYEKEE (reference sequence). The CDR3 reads CASRGGGTEAFF. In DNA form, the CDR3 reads TGTGCCAGCAGGGGTGGGGGCACTGAAGCTTTCTTT. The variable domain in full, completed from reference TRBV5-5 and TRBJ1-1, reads DAGVTQSPTHLIKTRGQQVTLRCSPISGHKSVSWYQQVLGQGPQFIFQYYEKEERGRGNFPDRFSARQFPNYSSELNVNALLLGDSALYLCASRGGGTEAFFGQGTRLTVV.

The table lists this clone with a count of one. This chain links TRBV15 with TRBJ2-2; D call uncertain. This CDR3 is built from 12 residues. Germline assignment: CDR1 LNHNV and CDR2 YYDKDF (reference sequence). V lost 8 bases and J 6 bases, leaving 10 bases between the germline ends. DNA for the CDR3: TGTGCCACCGGGAAAGTTTCCGGGGAGCTGTTTTTT. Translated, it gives CATGKVSGELFF.

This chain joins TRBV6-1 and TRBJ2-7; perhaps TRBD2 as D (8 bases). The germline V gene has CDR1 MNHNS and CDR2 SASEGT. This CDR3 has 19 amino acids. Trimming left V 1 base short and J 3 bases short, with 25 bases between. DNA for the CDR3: TGTGCCAGCAGTGAAGAGTGGACAGGACTAGCCCATAGGTTCTACGAGCAGTACTTC. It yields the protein CASSEEWTGLAHRFYEQYF.

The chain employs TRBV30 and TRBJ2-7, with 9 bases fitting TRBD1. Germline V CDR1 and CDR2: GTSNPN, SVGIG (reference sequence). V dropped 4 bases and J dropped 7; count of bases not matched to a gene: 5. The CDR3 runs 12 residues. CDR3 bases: TGTGCCTGGACGACAGGGGGGATTGAGCAGTACTTC. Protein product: CAWTTGGIEQYF.

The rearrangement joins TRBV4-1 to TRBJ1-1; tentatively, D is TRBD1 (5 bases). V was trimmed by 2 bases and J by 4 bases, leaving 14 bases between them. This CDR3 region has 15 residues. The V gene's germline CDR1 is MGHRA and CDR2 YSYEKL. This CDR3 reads CASSQLSQGLTEAFF. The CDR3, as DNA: TGCGCCAGCAGCCAATTATCCCAGGGTCTCACTGAAGCTTTCTTT.

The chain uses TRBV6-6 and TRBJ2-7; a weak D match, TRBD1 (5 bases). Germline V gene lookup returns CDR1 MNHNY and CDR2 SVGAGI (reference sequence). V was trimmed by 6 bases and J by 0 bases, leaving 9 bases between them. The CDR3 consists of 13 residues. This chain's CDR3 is CASRKTDSYEQYF. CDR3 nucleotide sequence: TGTGCCAGCAGGAAGACAGACTCCTACGAGCAGTACTTC.

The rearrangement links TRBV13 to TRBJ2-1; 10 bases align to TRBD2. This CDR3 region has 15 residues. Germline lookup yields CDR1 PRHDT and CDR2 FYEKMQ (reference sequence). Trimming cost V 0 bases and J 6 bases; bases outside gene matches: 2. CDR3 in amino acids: CASSLGLAGGNEQFF. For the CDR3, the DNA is TGTGCCAGCAGCTTAGGGTTAGCGGGGGGCAATGAGCAGTTCTTC.

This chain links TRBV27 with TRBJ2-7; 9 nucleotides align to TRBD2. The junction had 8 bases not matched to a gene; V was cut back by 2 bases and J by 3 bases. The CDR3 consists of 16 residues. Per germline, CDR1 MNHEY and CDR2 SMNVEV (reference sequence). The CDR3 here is CASSLVSGRLHYEQYF. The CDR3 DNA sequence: TGTGCCAGCAGTTTAGTGAGCGGGAGGCTCCACTACGAGCAGTACTTC.

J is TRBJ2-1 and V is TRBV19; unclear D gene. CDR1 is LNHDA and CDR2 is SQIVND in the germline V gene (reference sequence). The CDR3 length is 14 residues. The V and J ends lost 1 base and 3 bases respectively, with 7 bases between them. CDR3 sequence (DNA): TGTGCCAGTAGTATAGGTGGCGACTACAATGAGCAGTTCTTC. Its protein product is CASSIGGDYNEQFF.

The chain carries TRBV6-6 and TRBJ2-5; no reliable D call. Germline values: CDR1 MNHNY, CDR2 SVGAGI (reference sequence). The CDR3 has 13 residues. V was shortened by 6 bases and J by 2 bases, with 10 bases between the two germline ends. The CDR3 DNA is TGTGCCAGCAGCCTCCTAACTCAAGAGACCCAGTACTTC. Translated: CASSLLTQETQYF.

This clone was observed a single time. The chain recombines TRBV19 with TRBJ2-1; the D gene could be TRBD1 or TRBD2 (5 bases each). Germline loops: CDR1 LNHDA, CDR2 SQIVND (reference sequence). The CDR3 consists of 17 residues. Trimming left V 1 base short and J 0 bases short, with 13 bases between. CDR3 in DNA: TGTGCCAGTAGTATAGTCGGGACGCAAAGCTCCTACAATGAGCAGTTCTTC. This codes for CASSIVGTQSSYNEQFF.

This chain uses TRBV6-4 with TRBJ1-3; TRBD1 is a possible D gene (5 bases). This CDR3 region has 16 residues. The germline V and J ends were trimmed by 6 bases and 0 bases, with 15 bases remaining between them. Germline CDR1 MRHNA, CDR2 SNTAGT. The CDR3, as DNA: TGTGCCAGCAGCCCACGAGGGGCAAGCTCTGGAAACACCATATATTTT. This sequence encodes CASSPRGASSGNTIYF.

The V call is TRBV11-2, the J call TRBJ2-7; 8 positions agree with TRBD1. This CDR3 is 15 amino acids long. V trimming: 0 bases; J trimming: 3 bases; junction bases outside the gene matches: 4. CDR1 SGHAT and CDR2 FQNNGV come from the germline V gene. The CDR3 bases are TGTGCCAGCAGCTTAGAGTCACAGGGGGGCTACGAGCAGTACTTC. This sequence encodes CASSLESQGGYEQYF.

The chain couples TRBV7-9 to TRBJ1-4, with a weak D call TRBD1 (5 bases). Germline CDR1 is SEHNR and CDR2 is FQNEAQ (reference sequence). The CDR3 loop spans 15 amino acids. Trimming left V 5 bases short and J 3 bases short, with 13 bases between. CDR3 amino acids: CASSPPRGSNEKLFF. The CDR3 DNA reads TGTGCCAGCAGCCCCCCTCGGGGCTCTAATGAAAAACTGTTTTTT.

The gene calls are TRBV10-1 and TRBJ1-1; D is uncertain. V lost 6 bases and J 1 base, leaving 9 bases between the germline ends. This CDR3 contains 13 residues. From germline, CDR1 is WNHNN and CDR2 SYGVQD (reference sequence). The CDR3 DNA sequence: TGCGCCAGCAGCGATCAGTCGAACACTGAAGCTTTCTTT. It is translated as CASSDQSNTEAFF.

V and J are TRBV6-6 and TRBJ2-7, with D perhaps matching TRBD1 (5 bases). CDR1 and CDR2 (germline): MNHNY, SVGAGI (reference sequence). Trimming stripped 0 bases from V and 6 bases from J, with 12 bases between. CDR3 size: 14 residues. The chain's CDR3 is CASSYSGRASEQYF. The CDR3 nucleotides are TGTGCCAGCAGTTACTCGGGCAGGGCTAGCGAGCAGTACTTC.